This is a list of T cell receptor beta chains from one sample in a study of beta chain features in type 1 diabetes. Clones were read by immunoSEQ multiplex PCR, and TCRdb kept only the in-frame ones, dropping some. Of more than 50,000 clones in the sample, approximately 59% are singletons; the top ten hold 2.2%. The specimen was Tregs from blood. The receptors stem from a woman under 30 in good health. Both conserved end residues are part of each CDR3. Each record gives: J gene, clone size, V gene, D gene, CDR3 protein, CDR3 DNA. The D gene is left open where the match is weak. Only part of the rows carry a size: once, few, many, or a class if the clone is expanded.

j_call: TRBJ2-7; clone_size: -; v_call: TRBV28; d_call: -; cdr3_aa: CASTQVPYEQYF; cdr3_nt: TGTGCCAGCACCCAGGTCCCCTACGAGCAGTACTTC
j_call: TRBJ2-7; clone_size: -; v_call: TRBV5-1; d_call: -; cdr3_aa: CASSLTTAYEQYF; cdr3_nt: TGCGCCAGCAGCTTGACCACAGCCTACGAGCAGTACTTC
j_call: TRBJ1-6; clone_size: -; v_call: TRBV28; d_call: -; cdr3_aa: CASSTGSYNSPLHF; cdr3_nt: TGTGCCAGCTCAACGGGCTCCTATAATTCACCCCTCCACTTT
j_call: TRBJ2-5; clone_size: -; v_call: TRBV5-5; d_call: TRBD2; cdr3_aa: CASSQVGAGVQETQYF; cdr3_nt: TGTGCCAGCAGCCAAGTCGGAGCGGGAGTACAGGAGACCCAGTACTTC
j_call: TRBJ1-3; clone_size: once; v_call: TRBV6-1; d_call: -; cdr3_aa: CASSEAQGAGNTIYF; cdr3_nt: TGTGCCAGCAGTGAAGCACAGGGAGCAGGAAACACCATATATTTT
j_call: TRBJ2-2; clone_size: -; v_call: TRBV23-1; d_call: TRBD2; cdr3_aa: CASSQKGASGRDTGELFF; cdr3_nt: TGCGCCAGCAGTCAAAAAGGGGCTAGCGGGAGGGACACCGGGGAGCTGTTTTTT
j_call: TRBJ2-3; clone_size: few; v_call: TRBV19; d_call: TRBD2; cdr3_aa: CASSIRRVGAGDRDTQYF; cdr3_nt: TGTGCCAGTAGTATACGGCGAGTCGGGGCGGGAGACCGGGATACGCAGTATTTT
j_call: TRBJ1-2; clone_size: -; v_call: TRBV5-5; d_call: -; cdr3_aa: CASSPGRVNYGYTF; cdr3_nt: TGTGCCAGCAGCCCGGGCAGGGTGAACTATGGCTACACCTTC
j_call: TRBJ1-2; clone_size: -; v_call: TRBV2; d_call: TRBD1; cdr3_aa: CASNTGEYGYTF; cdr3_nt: TGTGCCAGCAATACAGGGGAGTATGGCTACACCTTC
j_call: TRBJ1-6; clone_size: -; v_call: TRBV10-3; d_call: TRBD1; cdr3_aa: CAISPGQVGSPLHF; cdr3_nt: TGTGCCATCAGTCCTGGACAGGTTGGTTCACCCCTCCACTTT
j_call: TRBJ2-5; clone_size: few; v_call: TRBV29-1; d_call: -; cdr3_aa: CSVVDQRRRGTQYF; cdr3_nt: TGCAGCGTTGTGGACCAGCGCCGAAGGGGGACCCAGTACTTC
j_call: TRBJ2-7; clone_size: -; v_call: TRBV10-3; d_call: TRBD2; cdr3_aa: CAISDPTSGNSYEQYF; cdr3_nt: TGTGCCATCAGTGACCCGACTAGCGGGAACTCCTACGAGCAGTACTTC
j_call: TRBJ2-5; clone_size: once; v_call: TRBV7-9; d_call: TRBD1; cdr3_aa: CASSLATGGGETQYF; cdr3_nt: TGTGCCAGCAGCTTAGCCACAGGGGGCGGCGAGACCCAGTACTTC
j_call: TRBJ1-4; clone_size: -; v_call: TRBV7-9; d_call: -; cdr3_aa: CASSLGAGRNEKLFF; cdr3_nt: TGTGCCAGCAGCTTAGGGGCAGGTCGGAATGAAAAACTGTTTTTT
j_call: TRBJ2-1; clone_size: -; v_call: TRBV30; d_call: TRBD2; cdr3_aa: CAWSAGLAKGNEQFF; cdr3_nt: TGTGCCTGGAGTGCGGGACTAGCGAAGGGCAATGAGCAGTTCTTC
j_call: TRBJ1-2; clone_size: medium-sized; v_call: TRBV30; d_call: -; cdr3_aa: CATGYGGLSGYTF; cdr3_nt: TGTGCCACTGGATATGGAGGTTTAAGCGGCTACACCTTC
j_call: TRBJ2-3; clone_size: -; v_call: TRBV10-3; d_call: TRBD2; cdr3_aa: CAIKPSGGAGPSTDTQYF; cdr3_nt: TGTGCCATCAAGCCTAGCGGGGGGGCCGGTCCTAGCACAGATACGCAGTATTTT
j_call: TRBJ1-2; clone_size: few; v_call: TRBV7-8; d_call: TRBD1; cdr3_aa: CASSTTPQGGGYTF; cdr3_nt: TGTGCCAGCAGCACAACCCCCCAGGGGGGCGGCTACACCTTC